Listed here are 16 T cell receptor beta chains from one sample, sequenced in a study of control samples from healthy donors and cancer patients. Here immunoSEQ multiplex PCR was the method, and the copy in TCRdb shows in-frame clones only, minus some. The table has fewer than 200,000 clones, nearly 90% seen once; the top ten hold around 1.4%. Sequencing used blood. These receptors were collected from a woman aged 45-65 years in good health.

The gene calls are TRBV30 and TRBJ1-5; maybe TRBD1 (6 bases). V lost 1 base and J 0 bases, leaving 10 bases between the germline ends. In germline, CDR1 is GTSNPN, CDR2 SVGIG (reference sequence). The CDR3 sequence is 15 residues long. CDR3 loop: CAWSAGGLSNQPQHF. CDR3 sequence (DNA): TGTGCCTGGAGTGCGGGGGGCCTTAGCAATCAGCCCCAGCATTTT.

DNA of the CDR3: TGTGCCAGCAGCCCCCAGAGTCAGAACACCGGGGAGCTGTTTTTT. Protein product: CASSPQSQNTGELFF. This rearrangement joins TRBV7-2 to TRBJ2-2; D unclear. V gave up 5 bases and J gave up 1 base, with 11 bases separating them. This CDR3 has 15 residues. Per germline, CDR1 SGHTA and CDR2 FQGNSA.

The chain joins TRBV10-3 to TRBJ2-3, with 8 bases identical to TRBD2. The length of the CDR3 is 15 residues. V lost 8 bases and J lost 4; bases outside the gene matches: 11. CDR1 and CDR2 (germline): ENHRY, SYGVKD. CDR3: CAIGTSGGLSDTQYF. The DNA of the CDR3 is TGTGCCATCGGTACTAGCGGAGGACTATCAGATACGCAGTATTTT.

The rearrangement links TRBV24-1 to TRBJ2-3, with 8 bases lining up with TRBD1. The germline V gene encodes CDR1 KGHDR and CDR2 SFDVKD. J gave up 5 bases and V 5 bases, and 14 bases lay outside the gene matches. The CDR3 runs to 17 residues. CDR3 loop: CATSAHAGTGGIDTQYF. The CDR3 region has the DNA TGTGCCACCAGTGCTCACGCCGGGACAGGAGGCATAGATACGCAGTATTTT.

This clone has only a few counts. V gene TRBV7-2 combines with J gene TRBJ2-4; 12 positions match TRBD2. The trim removed 3 bases at V and 4 bases at J, leaving 10 bases unmatched. This CDR3 is 18 amino acids long. Germline CDR1 is SGHTA and CDR2 is FQGNSA. CDR3 sequence (DNA): TGTGCCAGCAGCTTCCGGGTCGCTAGCGGGGGGGAAAAAAACATTCAGTACTTC. Translation: CASSFRVASGGEKNIQYF.

The chain links TRBV15 to TRBJ1-2; D not resolved. The CDR3 has 12 residues. Germline loops: CDR1 LNHNV, CDR2 YYDKDF (reference sequence). Trimming removed 5 bases from V and 5 bases from J, with 9 bases in between. CDR3 in amino acids: CATSGLFYGYTF. In DNA, the CDR3 is TGTGCCACCAGCGGATTATTTTATGGCTACACCTTC. Together with reference TRBV15 and TRBJ1-2, the CDR3 gives the full variable domain: DAMVIQNPRYQVTQFGKPVTLSCSQTLNHNVMYWYQQKSSQAPKLLFHYYDKDFNNEADTPDNFQSRRPNTSFCFLDIRSPGLGDTAMYLCATSGLFYGYTFGSGTRLTVV.

V is TRBV19 and J is TRBJ1-3; D gene unclear. The CDR3 is 16 amino acids. V lost 3 bases to trimming and J lost 4 bases, with 16 bases between them. The V gene's germline CDR1 is LNHDA and CDR2 SQIVND (reference sequence). The DNA of the CDR3 is TGTGCCAGTAGTATCGATCCTCGACGGTCAGGAAACACCATATATTTT. Amino acid sequence: CASSIDPRRSGNTIYF.

V is TRBV28 and J is TRBJ2-3; D may be TRBD1 (6 bases). The CDR3 consists of 18 residues. V dropped 4 bases and J dropped 3 bases, with 23 bases sitting between them. Per the germline V gene, CDR1 is MDHEN and CDR2 is SYDVKM. This CDR3 is CASSSSLGSGAGTDTQYF. The CDR3 DNA follows: TGTGCCAGCAGTTCGTCGCTGGGCTCAGGGGCCGGAACAGATACGCAGTATTTT.

The chain recombines TRBV9 with TRBJ1-5, with D perhaps matching TRBD1 (5 bases). The CDR3 totals 15 residues. Trimming took 0 bases from V and 3 from J, leaving 10 bases between them. CDR1 SGDLS and CDR2 YYNGEE come from the germline V gene. CDR3 bases: TGTGCCAGCAGCGTAGGGGGACGGGACAATCAGCCCCAGCATTTT. Translation gives CASSVGGRDNQPQHF.

The chain is built from TRBV7-7 and TRBJ2-3; 7 positions agree with TRBD2. V dropped 5 bases and J dropped 8; count of bases not matched to a gene: 13. The CDR3 has 15 residues. Germline CDR1 reads SSHAT; CDR2 reads FNYEAQ (reference sequence). The CDR3 is CASSQERGQLGTQYF. The CDR3, as DNA: TGTGCCAGCAGCCAGGAGCGGGGCCAGTTAGGTACGCAGTATTTT.

This rearrangement joins TRBV21-1 to TRBJ1-3. TRBV21-1 is marked as a pseudogene. The length of the CDR3 is 16 residues. DNA for the CDR3: TGTGCCAGCAGCTCCCGGGGGAGGGGAACTGGAAACACCATATATTTT. Its protein is CASSSRGRGTGNTIYF.

The chain has TRBV19 and TRBJ1-5; D ambiguous. CDR1 is LNHDA and CDR2 is SQIVND in the germline V gene (reference sequence). CDR3 length equals 15 residues. With 1 base removed from V and 0 bases from J, the gap between germline ends came to 7 bases. This chain's CDR3 is CASSIGSHSNQPQHF. The CDR3 coding sequence is TGTGCCAGTAGTATAGGGTCCCATAGCAATCAGCCCCAGCATTTT.

This clone was found once. The V and J genes are TRBV7-3 and TRBJ2-1, with 9 positions matching TRBD2. Germline V gene sequence: CDR1 SGHTA, CDR2 FQGTGA. The CDR3 has 16 amino acids. The V segment lost 2 bases and the J segment 0 bases; nucleotides outside the gene matches: 2. CDR3 sequence: CASSLLAGDSYNEQFF. For the CDR3, the DNA is TGTGCCAGCAGCTTATTAGCGGGAGACTCCTACAATGAGCAGTTCTTC.

V gene TRBV2 combines with J gene TRBJ2-7; TRBD1 might be the D (6 bases). The CDR3 totals 17 residues. CDR1 SNHLY and CDR2 FYNNEI come from the germline V gene. Trimming left V 5 bases short and J 3 bases short, with 23 bases between. The CDR3 is CASSPKGHLLTIYEQYF. DNA of the CDR3: TGTGCCAGCAGTCCTAAGGGACATTTGTTGACGATCTACGAGCAGTACTTC. The complete variable domain, with remaining parts taken from reference TRBV2 and TRBJ2-7, reads EPEVTQTPSHQVTQMGQEVILRCVPISNHLYFYWYRQILGQKVEFLVSFYNNEISEKSEIFDDQFSVERPDGSNFTLKIRSTKLEDSAMYFCASSPKGHLLTIYEQYFGPGTRLTVT.

The chain joins TRBV5-1 to TRBJ1-4, with D perhaps TRBD1 (5 bases). Germline-derived CDR1 and CDR2 are SGHRS and YFSETQ. The CDR3 contains 15 residues. V was clipped by 4 bases and J by 5 bases, with 15 bases between them. CDR3 sequence reads: CASSLSGTTNEKLFF. The CDR3 coding sequence is TGCGCCAGCAGCCTCTCCGGGACCACGAATGAAAAACTGTTTTTT.

This chain links TRBV7-3 with TRBJ1-1; 12 bases line up with TRBD1. The CDR3 has 13 residues. Losses at the gene ends were 5 bases for V and 12 bases for J; bases not matched to a gene: 7. Germline CDR1 SGHTA, CDR2 FQGTGA. In DNA, the CDR3 is TGTGCCAGCAGCCCGGGACAGGGGGCGCTAACTTTCTTT. It is translated as CASSPGQGALTFF.